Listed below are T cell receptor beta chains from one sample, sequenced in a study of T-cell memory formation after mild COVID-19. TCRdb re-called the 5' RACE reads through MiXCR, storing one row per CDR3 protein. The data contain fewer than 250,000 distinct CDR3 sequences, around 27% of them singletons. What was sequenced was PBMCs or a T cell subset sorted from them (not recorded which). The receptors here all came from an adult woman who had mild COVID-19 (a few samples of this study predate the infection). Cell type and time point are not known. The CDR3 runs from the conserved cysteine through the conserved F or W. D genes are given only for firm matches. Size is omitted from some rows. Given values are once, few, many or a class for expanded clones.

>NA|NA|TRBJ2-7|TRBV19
TGTGCCAGCAGTAGGGTAGCGGTTCCCTACGAGCAGTACTTC
CASSRVAVPYEQYF
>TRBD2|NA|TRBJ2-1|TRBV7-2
TGTGCCAGCAGCTCACAAAGCGGGGGCCCCTGGGGTGAGCAGTTCTTC
CASSSQSGGPWGEQFF
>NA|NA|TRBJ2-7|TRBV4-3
TGCGCCAGCAGCCAAGAGCTAGCGACGTGGGAGCAGTACTTC
CASSQELATWEQYF
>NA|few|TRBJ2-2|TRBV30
TGTGCCTGGCGTAGAGCAACCGGGGAGCTGTTTTTT
CAWRRATGELFF
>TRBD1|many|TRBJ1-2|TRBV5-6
TGTGCCAGCAGCTTGGCCCGGGACAGGGGGCGCCTAGACTATGGCTACACCTTC
CASSLARDRGRLDYGYTF
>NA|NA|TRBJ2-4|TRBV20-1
TGCAGTGCTAGAGATTCCCAGGGGGCCAAAAACATTCAGTACTTC
CSARDSQGAKNIQYF
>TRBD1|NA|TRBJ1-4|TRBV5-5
TGTGCCAGCAGCTTGTCCCCGGGACAGGGCGTAAAACTGTTTTTT
CASSLSPGQGVKLFF
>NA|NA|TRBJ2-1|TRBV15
TGTGCCACCAGCAGAGATCCGCAGGGGTGGGAGTTCTTC
CATSRDPQGWEFF
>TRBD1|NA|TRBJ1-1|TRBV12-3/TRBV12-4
TGTGCCAGCAGCTATGAGGACAGGGCGGCTGAAGCTTTCTTT
CASSYEDRAAEAFF
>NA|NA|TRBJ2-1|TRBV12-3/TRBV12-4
TGTGCCAGCAGTTTCTATGAGCAGTTCTTC
CASSFYEQFF
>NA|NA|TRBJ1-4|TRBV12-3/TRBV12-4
TGTGCCAGCAGTTTAATGGTCATAGGAGTGGAAAAACTGTTTTTT
CASSLMVIGVEKLFF
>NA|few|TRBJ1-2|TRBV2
TGTGCCAGCAGGGGACAAGAGTATGGCTACACCTTC
CASRGQEYGYTF
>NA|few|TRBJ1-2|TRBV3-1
TGTGCCAGCAGCCAAGTGGCGGGGTCTACAACCTATGGCTACACCTTC
CASSQVAGSTTYGYTF
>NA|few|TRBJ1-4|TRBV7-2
TGTGCCAGCAGCTTATCCCAGGGCGGAGAAAAACTGTTTTTT
CASSLSQGGEKLFF
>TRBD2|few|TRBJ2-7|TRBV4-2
TGTGCCAGCAGCCACGACAGGACTAGCGGGAGTATGTCCGAGCAGTACTTC
CASSHDRTSGSMSEQYF
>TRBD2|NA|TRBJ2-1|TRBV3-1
TGTGCCAGCAGCGTACTAGCGGGAGGGTATGAGCAGTTCTTC
CASSVLAGGYEQFF
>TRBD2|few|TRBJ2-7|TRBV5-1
TGCGCCAGCAGCCTAGGACACGCGGGGGGCTCCACCTACGAGCAGTACTTC
CASSLGHAGGSTYEQYF
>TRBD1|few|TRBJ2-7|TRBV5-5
TGTGCCAGCAGCTTGGATGGGACAGGGAACTACGAGCAGTACTTC
CASSLDGTGNYEQYF
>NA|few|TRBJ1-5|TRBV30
TGTGCCTGGAGTGGGGGGGGGAATCAGCCCCAGCATTTT
CAWSGGGNQPQHF
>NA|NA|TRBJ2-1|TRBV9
TGTGCCAGCAGCGGGGGAGTAGCGGATGAGCAGTTCTTC
CASSGGVADEQFF
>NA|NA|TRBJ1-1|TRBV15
TGTGCCACCAGCAGAGATCGCGGGCGGCCTGAAGCTTTCTTT
CATSRDRGRPEAFF
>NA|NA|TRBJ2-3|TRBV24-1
TGTGCCACCAGTGATTCCCGGACCAGGCCAGTGGCAGATACGCAGTATTTT
CATSDSRTRPVADTQYF
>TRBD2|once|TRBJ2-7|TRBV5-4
TGTGCCAGCAGCCTGAACAAGCGGGAAGGCGAGCAGTACTTC
CASSLNKREGEQYF
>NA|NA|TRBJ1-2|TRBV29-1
TGCAGCGTTGAAGATCCCGCAGGGAACTATGGCTACACCTTC
CSVEDPAGNYGYTF
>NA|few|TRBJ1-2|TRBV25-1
TGTGCCAGCACTTACCGGTCGGACGCGGATCTTCATGGCTACACCTTC
CASTYRSDADLHGYTF
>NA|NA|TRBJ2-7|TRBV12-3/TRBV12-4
TGTGCCAGCAGCTACACCCGGGGGGCCTCCTACGAGCAGTACTTC
CASSYTRGASYEQYF
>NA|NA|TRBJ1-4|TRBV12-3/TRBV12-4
TGTGCCAGCAGTTTAGAGGGGGGGACTAATGAAAAACTGTTTTTT
CASSLEGGTNEKLFF
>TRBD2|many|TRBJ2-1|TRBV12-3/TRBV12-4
TGTGCCAGCAGGCCTTACGGGGGGGCAGGGAATGAGCAGTTCTTC
CASRPYGGAGNEQFF
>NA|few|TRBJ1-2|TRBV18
TGTGCCAGCTCACCACCGAATCGGGGGCCCTATGGCTACACCTTC
CASSPPNRGPYGYTF
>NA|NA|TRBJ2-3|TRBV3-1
TGTGCCAGCAGCGTCGGAGGGGTCGGCACAGATACGCAGTATTTT
CASSVGGVGTDTQYF
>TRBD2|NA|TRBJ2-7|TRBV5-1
TGCGCCAGCAGCCTTACTAGCGGGGGCTCCTACGAGCAGTACTTC
CASSLTSGGSYEQYF
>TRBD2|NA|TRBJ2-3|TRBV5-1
TGCGCCAGCAGTCGGGAGGCATTCGGCTCAGATACGCAGTATTTT
CASSREAFGSDTQYF
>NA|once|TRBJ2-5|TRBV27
TGTGCCAGCAGTTGGACGATCGCGCAAAAAGAGACCCAGTACTTC
CASSWTIAQKETQYF
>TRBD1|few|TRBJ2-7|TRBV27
TGTGCCAGTAGGGGGCCTTACCCATACGAGCAGTACTTC
CASRGPYPYEQYF
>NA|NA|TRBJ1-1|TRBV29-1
TGCAGCGTCCAGCGGAACACTGAAGCTTTCTTT
CSVQRNTEAFF
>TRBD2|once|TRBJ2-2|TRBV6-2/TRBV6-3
TGTGCCAGCACCCGACTAGCGGTGAACACCGGGGAGCTGTTTTTT
CASTRLAVNTGELFF
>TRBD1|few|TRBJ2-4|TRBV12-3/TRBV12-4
TGTGCCAGCAGACCAGGACAGGGGGACCGAGGAAACATTCAGTACTTC
CASRPGQGDRGNIQYF
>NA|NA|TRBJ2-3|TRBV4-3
TGCGCCAGCAGCCCATACCGGGGAACAGATACGCAGTATTTT
CASSPYRGTDTQYF
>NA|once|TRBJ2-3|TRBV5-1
TGCGCCAGCAGGGTTGGGGTTGATACGCAGTATTTT
CASRVGVDTQYF
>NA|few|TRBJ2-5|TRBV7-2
TGTGCCAGCAGCTTAGAGGCAGGCGGAGAGACCCAGTACTTC
CASSLEAGGETQYF
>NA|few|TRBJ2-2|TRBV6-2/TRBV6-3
TGTGCCAGCAGTTACCTTCACAGGGACACCGGGGAGCTGTTTTTT
CASSYLHRDTGELFF
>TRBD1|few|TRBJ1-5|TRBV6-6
TGTGCCAGCAGTTATTGGGACAGGGGGCGAGGGGGCAATCAGCCCCAGCATTTT
CASSYWDRGRGGNQPQHF
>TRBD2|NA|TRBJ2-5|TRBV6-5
TGTGCCAGCAGCCCTACGACTAGCGGGGAGACCCAGTACTTC
CASSPTTSGETQYF
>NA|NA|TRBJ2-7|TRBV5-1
TGCGCCAGCAGCTCGGAAGGGGCCTACGAGCAGTACTTC
CASSSEGAYEQYF
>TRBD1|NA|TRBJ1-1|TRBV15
TGTGCCACCAGCAGCGGATTCCCGGGACAGGCAACTTACACTGAAGCTTTCTTT
CATSSGFPGQATYTEAFF
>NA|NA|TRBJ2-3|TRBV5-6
TGTGCCAGCAGCTACGTCCCCCTAGATACTAGCACAGATACGCAGTATTTT
CASSYVPLDTSTDTQYF
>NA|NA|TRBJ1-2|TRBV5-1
TGCGCCAGCAGCTTGTTTGGCGGAATAAACTCTAACTATGGCTACACCTTC
CASSLFGGINSNYGYTF
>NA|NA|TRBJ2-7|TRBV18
TGTGCCAGCTCACCCACTGACTTCGAGCAGTACTTC
CASSPTDFEQYF
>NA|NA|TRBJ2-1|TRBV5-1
TGCGCCAGCAGACAGAGTGAGCAGTTCTTC
CASRQSEQFF
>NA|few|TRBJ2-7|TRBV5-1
TGCGCCAGCAGGGACATGATGGGCTACGAGCAGTACTTC
CASRDMMGYEQYF
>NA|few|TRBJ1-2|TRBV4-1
TGCGCCAGCAGCCAAGGGGGGGACCTAGGTGGCTACACCTTC
CASSQGGDLGGYTF
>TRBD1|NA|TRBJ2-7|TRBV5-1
TGCGCCAGCAGCCAACCGGGACAGGGCTACGAGCAGTACTTC
CASSQPGQGYEQYF
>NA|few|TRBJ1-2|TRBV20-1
TGCAGTGCTAGATTGGATGGGGGTGGCTACACCTTC
CSARLDGGGYTF
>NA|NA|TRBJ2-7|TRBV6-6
TGTGCCAGCAGTCACGACGGGGGCCCAGCCTACGAGCAGTACTTC
CASSHDGGPAYEQYF
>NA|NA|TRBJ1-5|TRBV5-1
TGCGCCAGCAGCTTTGGAGATTATAGCAATCAGCCCCAGCATTTT
CASSFGDYSNQPQHF
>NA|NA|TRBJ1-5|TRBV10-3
TGTGCCATCAGTGATAAGGGAGGGCCCCAGCATTTT
CAISDKGGPQHF
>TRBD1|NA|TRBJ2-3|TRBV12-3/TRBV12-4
TGTGCCAGCAGGGGACAGTCAGATACGCAGTATTTT
CASRGQSDTQYF
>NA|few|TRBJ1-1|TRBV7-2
TGTGCCAGCAGCTTAGAGGGCAGGGTTGCTGCTTTCTTT
CASSLEGRVAAFF
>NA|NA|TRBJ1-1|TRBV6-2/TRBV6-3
TGTGCCAGCAGTTCCAACCGACAGAGTAAGAACACTGAAGCTTTCTTT
CASSSNRQSKNTEAFF